This TCR beta chain came from a study of beta chain features in type 1 diabetes. Study-wide points: There was a moderate but significant shortening of TCRB CDR3s in all four CD4+ subsets of Type 1 diabetes patients.

Every bit of the isolated RNA underwent reverse transcription, so sequencing read expressed TCRB transcripts. The method was immunoSEQ multiplex PCR; TCRdb's version includes in-frame clones alone and lacks a portion of them. The sample contains nearly 350,000 clones, 9.3% of which appear only once. The table lists this clone with a few counts. Its target is unknown. Material for sequencing was central memory CD4+ T cells from blood. The receptor's source is a man aged 30-40 years with type 1 diabetes.

CDR3 nucleotide sequence: TGCAGCGTTGAGGGCCCGCGGGACAGGGGGGAGGAAAAACTGTTTTTT. Amino acid sequence: CSVEGPRDRGEEKLFF. V gene TRBV29-1 combines with J gene TRBJ1-4; 11 nucleotides agree with TRBD1. V was pared by 3 bases and J by 8 bases, with 11 bases of the junction left unmatched. From germline, CDR1 is SQVTM and CDR2 ANQGSEA. This CDR3 has 16 residues.